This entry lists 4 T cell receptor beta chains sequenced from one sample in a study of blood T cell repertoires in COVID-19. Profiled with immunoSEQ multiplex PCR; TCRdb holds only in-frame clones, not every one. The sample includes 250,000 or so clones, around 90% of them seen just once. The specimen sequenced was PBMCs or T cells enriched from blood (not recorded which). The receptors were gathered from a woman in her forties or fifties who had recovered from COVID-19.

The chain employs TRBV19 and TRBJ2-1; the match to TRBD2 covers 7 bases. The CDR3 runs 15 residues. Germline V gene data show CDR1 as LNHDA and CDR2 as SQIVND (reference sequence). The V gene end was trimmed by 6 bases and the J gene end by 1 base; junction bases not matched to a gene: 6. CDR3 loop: CASSSLGGSYNEQFF. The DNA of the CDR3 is TGTGCCAGTAGCTCCTTGGGAGGGTCCTACAATGAGCAGTTCTTC.

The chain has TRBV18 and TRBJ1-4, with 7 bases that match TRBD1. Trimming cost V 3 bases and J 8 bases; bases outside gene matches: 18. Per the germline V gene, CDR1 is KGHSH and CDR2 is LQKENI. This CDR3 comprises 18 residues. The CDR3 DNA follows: TGTGCCAGCTCACCTTCGATCGGGACAGCTCCCGGAGGGGAAAAACTGTTTTTT. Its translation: CASSPSIGTAPGGEKLFF.

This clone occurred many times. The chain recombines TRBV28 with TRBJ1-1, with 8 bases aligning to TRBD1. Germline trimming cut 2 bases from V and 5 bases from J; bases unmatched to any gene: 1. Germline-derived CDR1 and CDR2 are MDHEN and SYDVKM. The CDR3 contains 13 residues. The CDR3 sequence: CASSLNRGTEAFF. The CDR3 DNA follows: TGTGCCAGCAGTTTAAACAGGGGGACTGAAGCTTTCTTT.

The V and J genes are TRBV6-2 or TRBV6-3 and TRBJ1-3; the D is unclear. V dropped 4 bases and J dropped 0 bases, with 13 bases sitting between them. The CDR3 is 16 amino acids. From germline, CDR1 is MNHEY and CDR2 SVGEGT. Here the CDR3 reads CASSSTLRHSGNTIYF. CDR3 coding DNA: TGTGCCAGCAGTTCCACCCTCAGACACTCTGGAAACACCATATATTTT.